This T cell receptor beta chain was profiled in a study of blood T cells in healthy people across ages. A second roughly 6 to 12 cycle PCR used barcoded and J-beta primers. TCRdb ran MiXCR on the 5' RACE reads and lists one entry per CDR3 protein. This repertoire shows about 1.4 million distinct CDR3 sequences, around 59% found once; its top ten account for 6.5% to 8%. A word on this clonotype: Antigen: not known.

Per sample, extraction of total RNA gave at least 5.5 micrograms in every case. Study-level findings and limits: Diversity was estimated from one million T cells, and these estimates were considered underestimates. It was the long-lived donors that had more naive CD4+ cells and higher diversity than aged donors.

Germline CDR1 and CDR2: LGHNA and YNFKEQ. The CDR3 has 16 residues. The receptor was isolated from a man aged 18 to 35 in good health. The chain combines TRBV4-2 with TRBJ2-4, with 9 bases identical to TRBD2. The J call may be in error: the DNA end matches TRBJ2-5 better. What was sequenced was blood. In nucleotides, the CDR3 is TGTGCCAGCAGCCAAGTCCGAGCGGGGGGAGAGGAGACCCAGTACTTC. Protein sequence: CASSQVRAGGEETQYF.